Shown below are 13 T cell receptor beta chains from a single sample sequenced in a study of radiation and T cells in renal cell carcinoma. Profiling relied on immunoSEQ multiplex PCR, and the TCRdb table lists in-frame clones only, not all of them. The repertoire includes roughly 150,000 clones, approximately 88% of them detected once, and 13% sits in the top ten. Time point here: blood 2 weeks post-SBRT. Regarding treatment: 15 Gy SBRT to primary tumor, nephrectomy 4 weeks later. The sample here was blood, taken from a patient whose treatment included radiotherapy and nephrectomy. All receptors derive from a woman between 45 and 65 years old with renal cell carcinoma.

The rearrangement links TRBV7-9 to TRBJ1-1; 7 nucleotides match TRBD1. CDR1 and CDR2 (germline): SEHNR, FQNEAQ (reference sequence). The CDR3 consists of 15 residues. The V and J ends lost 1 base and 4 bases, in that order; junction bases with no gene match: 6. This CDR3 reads CASSLEQGKGTEAFF. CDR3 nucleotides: TGTGCCAGCAGCTTAGAACAGGGGAAGGGCACTGAAGCTTTCTTT.

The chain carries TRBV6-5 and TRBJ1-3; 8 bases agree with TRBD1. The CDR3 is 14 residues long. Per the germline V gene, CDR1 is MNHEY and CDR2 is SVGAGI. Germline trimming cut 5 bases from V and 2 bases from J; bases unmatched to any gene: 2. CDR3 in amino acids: CASSDRGAGNTIYF. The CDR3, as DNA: TGTGCCAGCAGTGACAGGGGCGCTGGAAACACCATATATTTT.

The DNA of the CDR3 is TGTGCCAGTACCACAGGGTCTGGCTACACCTTC. Its translation is CASTTGSGYTF. The chain couples TRBV19 to TRBJ1-2, with a weak D call TRBD1 (6 bases). V shed 7 bases and J shed 7 bases, with 10 bases lying between them. Germline V gene sequence: CDR1 LNHDA, CDR2 SQIVND (reference sequence). The CDR3 length is 11 residues.

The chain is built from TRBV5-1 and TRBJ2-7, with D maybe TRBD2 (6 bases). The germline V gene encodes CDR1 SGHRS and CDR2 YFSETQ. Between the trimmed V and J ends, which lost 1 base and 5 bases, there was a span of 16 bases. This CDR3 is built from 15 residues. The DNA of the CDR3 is TGCGCCAGCAGCTTGACGCCGGGGGTAGGCGACGAGCAGTACTTC. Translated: CASSLTPGVGDEQYF.

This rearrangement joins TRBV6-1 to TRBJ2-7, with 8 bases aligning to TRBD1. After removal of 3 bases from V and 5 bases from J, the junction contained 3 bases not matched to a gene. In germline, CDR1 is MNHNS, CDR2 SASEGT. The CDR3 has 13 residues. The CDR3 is CASSEDRVNEQYF. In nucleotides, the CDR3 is TGTGCCAGCAGTGAGGACAGGGTAAACGAGCAGTACTTC.

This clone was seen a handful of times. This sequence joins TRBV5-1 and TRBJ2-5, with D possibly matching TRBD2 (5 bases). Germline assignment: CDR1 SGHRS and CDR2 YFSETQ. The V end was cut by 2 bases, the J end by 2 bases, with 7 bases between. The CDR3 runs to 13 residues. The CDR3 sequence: CASSFSEQETQYF. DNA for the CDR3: TGCGCCAGCAGCTTTAGCGAACAAGAGACCCAGTACTTC.

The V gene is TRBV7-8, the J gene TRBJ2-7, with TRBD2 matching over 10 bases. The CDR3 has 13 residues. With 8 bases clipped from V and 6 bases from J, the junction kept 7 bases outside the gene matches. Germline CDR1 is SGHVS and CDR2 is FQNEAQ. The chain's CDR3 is CASGLAGVREQYF. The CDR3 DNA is TGTGCCAGCGGGCTAGCGGGGGTTCGCGAGCAGTACTTC. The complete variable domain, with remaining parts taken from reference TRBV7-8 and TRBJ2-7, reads GAGVSQSPRYKVAKRGQDVALRCDPISGHVSLFWYQQALGQGPEFLTYFQNEAQLDKSGLPSDRFFAERPEGSVSTLKIQRTQQEDSAVYLCASGLAGVREQYFGPGTRLTVT.

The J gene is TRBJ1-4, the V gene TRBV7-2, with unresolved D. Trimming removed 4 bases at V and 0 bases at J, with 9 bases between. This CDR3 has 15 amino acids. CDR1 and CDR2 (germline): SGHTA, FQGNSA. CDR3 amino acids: CASSSLGTTNEKLFF. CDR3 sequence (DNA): TGTGCCAGCAGCTCTCTGGGAACAACTAATGAAAAACTGTTTTTT.

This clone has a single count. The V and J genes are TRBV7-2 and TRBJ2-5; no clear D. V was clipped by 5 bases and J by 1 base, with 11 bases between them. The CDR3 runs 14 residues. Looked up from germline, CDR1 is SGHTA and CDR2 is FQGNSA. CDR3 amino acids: CASSPFWSQETQYF. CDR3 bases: TGTGCCAGCAGCCCGTTCTGGAGCCAAGAGACCCAGTACTTC.

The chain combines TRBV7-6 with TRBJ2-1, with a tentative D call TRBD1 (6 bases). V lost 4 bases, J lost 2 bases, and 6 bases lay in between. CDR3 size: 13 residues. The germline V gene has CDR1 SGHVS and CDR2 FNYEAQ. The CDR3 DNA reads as TGTGCCAGCAGCTGGACAGCCTACAATGAGCAGTTCTTC. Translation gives CASSWTAYNEQFF.

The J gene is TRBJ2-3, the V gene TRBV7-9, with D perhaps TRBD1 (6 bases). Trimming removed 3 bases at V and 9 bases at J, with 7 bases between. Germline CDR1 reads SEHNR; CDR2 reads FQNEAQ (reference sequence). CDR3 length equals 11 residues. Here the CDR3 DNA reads TGTGCCAGCAGCTTGAGGGGGACGCAGTATTTT. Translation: CASSLRGTQYF.

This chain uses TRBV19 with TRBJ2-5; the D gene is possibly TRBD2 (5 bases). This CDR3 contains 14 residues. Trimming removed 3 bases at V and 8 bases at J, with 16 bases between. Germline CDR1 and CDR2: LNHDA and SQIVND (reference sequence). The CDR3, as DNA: TGTGCCAGTAGTATCTATGGACGAGGAGGTACCCAGTACTTC. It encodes CASSIYGRGGTQYF. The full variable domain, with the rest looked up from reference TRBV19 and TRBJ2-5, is DGGITQSPKYLFRKEGQNVTLSCEQNLNHDAMYWYRQDPGQGLRLIYYSQIVNDFQKGDIAEGYSVSREKKESFPLTVTSAQKNPTAFYLCASSIYGRGGTQYFGPGTRLLVL.

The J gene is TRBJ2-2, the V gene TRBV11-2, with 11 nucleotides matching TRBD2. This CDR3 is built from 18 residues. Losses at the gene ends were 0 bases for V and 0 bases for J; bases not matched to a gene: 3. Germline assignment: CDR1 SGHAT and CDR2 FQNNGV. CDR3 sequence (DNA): TGTGCCAGCAGCTTAGACCCGGGACTAGCGGCGAACACCGGGGAGCTGTTTTTT. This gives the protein CASSLDPGLAANTGELFF.